A single sample is the source of the 12 T cell receptor beta chains below, sequenced in a study of PD-1 blockade in classical Hodgkin lymphoma. Assay: immunoSEQ multiplex PCR; the TCRdb copy retains only in-frame clones and omits some. The sample shows 25,000 to 30,000 clones, less than 85% of them seen only once. Exposure to brentuximab vedotin varied, and each patient had relapsed following autologous stem cell transplantation. Sequenced here: peripheral blood mononuclear cells (PBMCs), sampled before the second cycle of nivolumab. The receptor set was obtained from a human donor with classical Hodgkin lymphoma.

The rearrangement links TRBV29-1 to TRBJ2-3; 7 bases are a match to TRBD1. Germline V lookup: CDR1 SQVTM, CDR2 ANQGSEA. This CDR3 spans 13 amino acids. Germline trimming cut 7 bases from V and 5 bases from J; bases unmatched to any gene: 9. CDR3: CSARKGAVDTQYF. The CDR3 bases are TGCAGCGCCCGAAAGGGGGCAGTAGATACGCAGTATTTT.

The rearrangement uses TRBV9 and TRBJ2-5; 12 bases fit TRBD2. The CDR3 is made up of 16 amino acids. V shed 0 bases, J shed 5 bases, and the junction held 5 bases outside the gene matches. In germline, CDR1 is SGDLS, CDR2 YYNGEE. DNA for the CDR3: TGTGCCAGCAGCGTAGGCTCTAGCGGGGGGGGCGAGACCCAGTACTTC. Amino acid sequence: CASSVGSSGGGETQYF.

Notes on this clone: A read error likely explains this, since a far larger clone differs by one base. The V call is TRBV4-2, the J call TRBJ2-7; D might be TRBD2 (6 bases). Germline V CDR1 and CDR2: LGHNA, YNFKEQ. V lost 5 bases and J lost 0, with 14 bases in between. This CDR3 comprises 15 residues. The CDR3 protein is CASSGGTGSSYEQYF. CDR3 bases: TGTGCCAGCAGCGGCGGGACCGGGAGCTCCTACGAGCAGTACTTC.

The chain links TRBV23-1 to TRBJ1-2; unclear D gene. TRBV23-1 carries the ORF label, with uncertain function. The CDR3 spans 12 residues. V gave up 8 bases and J gave up 9 bases, with 16 bases separating them. CDR3 nucleotide sequence: TGCGCCAGCTGCCGGGTAGCACCTAGCTACACCTTC. Translation: CASCRVAPSYTF.

The rearrangement links TRBV27 to TRBJ2-2; unclear D gene. Germline V lookup: CDR1 MNHEY, CDR2 SMNVEV (reference sequence). The CDR3 spans 14 residues. V was cut by 0 bases and J by 3 bases, with 5 bases left in between. The CDR3 sequence: CASSLSPYTGELFF. The CDR3 DNA reads TGTGCCAGCAGTTTATCGCCATACACCGGGGAGCTGTTTTTT.

This chain uses TRBV5-4 with TRBJ2-2, with D possibly being TRBD1 or TRBD2 (5 bases each). The germline V and J ends were trimmed by 4 bases and 8 bases, with 12 bases remaining between them. There are 13 residues in the CDR3. Per germline, CDR1 SGHNT and CDR2 YYREEE (reference sequence). CDR3 sequence reads: CASSLIGAGELFF. The CDR3 nucleotides are TGTGCCAGCAGCCTTATCGGGGCGGGGGAGCTGTTTTTT.

The genes are TRBV6-5 and TRBJ1-1; the D is unclear. V lost 1 base and J 4 bases, leaving 13 bases between the germline ends. The germline V gene has CDR1 MNHEY and CDR2 SVGAGI. This CDR3 is 15 amino acids long. The CDR3 loop is CASSYYTSMGTEAFF. The CDR3 coding sequence is TGTGCCAGCAGTTACTATACAAGCATGGGCACTGAAGCTTTCTTT.

V and J are TRBV9 and TRBJ2-3; D is undetermined. Deletions cut 0 bases from V and 6 bases from J, with 8 bases between. The CDR3 extends over 13 amino acids. Per germline, CDR1 SGDLS and CDR2 YYNGEE. The CDR3 sequence: CASSVEPPDTQYF. CDR3 DNA: TGTGCCAGCAGCGTAGAACCGCCGGATACGCAGTATTTT.

CDR3 residues: CASSQVHGLAVLETQYF. CDR3 DNA: TGTGCCAGCAGCCAAGTTCATGGCCTAGCGGTCTTAGAGACCCAGTACTTC. The genes are TRBV4-2 and TRBJ2-5, with 7 bases aligning to TRBD2. The CDR3 has 17 amino acids. Per germline, CDR1 LGHNA and CDR2 YNFKEQ. Trimming at V came to 1 base and at J to 4 bases, leaving 12 bases not matched to a gene.

The J gene is TRBJ2-5, the V gene TRBV5-1; the D is unclear. The germline V and J ends were trimmed by 0 bases and 2 bases, with 5 bases remaining between them. CDR3 length: 13 residues. Germline V gene lookup returns CDR1 SGHRS and CDR2 YFSETQ. The CDR3 loop is CASSLGQQETQYF. CDR3 sequence (DNA): TGCGCCAGCAGCTTGGGGCAGCAAGAGACCCAGTACTTC.

This chain connects TRBV13 to TRBJ1-6; D is unresolved. This CDR3 comprises 16 residues. The germline V and J ends were trimmed by 3 bases and 4 bases, with 13 bases remaining between them. Germline V gene lookup returns CDR1 PRHDT and CDR2 FYEKMQ (reference sequence). CDR3 residues: CASSFNPTVYNSPLHF. In DNA, the CDR3 is TGTGCCAGCAGCTTCAACCCGACGGTATATAATTCACCCCTCCACTTT.

By sample share, this clone is medium-sized. The rearrangement links TRBV20-1 to TRBJ2-5; D ambiguous. The CDR3 is 11 amino acids. Trimming removed 5 bases from V and 5 bases from J, with 9 bases in between. Germline assignment: CDR1 DFQATT and CDR2 SNEGSKA (reference sequence). The CDR3 loop is CSALTQETQYF. The CDR3 DNA follows: TGCAGTGCTTTGACCCAGGAGACCCAGTACTTC.